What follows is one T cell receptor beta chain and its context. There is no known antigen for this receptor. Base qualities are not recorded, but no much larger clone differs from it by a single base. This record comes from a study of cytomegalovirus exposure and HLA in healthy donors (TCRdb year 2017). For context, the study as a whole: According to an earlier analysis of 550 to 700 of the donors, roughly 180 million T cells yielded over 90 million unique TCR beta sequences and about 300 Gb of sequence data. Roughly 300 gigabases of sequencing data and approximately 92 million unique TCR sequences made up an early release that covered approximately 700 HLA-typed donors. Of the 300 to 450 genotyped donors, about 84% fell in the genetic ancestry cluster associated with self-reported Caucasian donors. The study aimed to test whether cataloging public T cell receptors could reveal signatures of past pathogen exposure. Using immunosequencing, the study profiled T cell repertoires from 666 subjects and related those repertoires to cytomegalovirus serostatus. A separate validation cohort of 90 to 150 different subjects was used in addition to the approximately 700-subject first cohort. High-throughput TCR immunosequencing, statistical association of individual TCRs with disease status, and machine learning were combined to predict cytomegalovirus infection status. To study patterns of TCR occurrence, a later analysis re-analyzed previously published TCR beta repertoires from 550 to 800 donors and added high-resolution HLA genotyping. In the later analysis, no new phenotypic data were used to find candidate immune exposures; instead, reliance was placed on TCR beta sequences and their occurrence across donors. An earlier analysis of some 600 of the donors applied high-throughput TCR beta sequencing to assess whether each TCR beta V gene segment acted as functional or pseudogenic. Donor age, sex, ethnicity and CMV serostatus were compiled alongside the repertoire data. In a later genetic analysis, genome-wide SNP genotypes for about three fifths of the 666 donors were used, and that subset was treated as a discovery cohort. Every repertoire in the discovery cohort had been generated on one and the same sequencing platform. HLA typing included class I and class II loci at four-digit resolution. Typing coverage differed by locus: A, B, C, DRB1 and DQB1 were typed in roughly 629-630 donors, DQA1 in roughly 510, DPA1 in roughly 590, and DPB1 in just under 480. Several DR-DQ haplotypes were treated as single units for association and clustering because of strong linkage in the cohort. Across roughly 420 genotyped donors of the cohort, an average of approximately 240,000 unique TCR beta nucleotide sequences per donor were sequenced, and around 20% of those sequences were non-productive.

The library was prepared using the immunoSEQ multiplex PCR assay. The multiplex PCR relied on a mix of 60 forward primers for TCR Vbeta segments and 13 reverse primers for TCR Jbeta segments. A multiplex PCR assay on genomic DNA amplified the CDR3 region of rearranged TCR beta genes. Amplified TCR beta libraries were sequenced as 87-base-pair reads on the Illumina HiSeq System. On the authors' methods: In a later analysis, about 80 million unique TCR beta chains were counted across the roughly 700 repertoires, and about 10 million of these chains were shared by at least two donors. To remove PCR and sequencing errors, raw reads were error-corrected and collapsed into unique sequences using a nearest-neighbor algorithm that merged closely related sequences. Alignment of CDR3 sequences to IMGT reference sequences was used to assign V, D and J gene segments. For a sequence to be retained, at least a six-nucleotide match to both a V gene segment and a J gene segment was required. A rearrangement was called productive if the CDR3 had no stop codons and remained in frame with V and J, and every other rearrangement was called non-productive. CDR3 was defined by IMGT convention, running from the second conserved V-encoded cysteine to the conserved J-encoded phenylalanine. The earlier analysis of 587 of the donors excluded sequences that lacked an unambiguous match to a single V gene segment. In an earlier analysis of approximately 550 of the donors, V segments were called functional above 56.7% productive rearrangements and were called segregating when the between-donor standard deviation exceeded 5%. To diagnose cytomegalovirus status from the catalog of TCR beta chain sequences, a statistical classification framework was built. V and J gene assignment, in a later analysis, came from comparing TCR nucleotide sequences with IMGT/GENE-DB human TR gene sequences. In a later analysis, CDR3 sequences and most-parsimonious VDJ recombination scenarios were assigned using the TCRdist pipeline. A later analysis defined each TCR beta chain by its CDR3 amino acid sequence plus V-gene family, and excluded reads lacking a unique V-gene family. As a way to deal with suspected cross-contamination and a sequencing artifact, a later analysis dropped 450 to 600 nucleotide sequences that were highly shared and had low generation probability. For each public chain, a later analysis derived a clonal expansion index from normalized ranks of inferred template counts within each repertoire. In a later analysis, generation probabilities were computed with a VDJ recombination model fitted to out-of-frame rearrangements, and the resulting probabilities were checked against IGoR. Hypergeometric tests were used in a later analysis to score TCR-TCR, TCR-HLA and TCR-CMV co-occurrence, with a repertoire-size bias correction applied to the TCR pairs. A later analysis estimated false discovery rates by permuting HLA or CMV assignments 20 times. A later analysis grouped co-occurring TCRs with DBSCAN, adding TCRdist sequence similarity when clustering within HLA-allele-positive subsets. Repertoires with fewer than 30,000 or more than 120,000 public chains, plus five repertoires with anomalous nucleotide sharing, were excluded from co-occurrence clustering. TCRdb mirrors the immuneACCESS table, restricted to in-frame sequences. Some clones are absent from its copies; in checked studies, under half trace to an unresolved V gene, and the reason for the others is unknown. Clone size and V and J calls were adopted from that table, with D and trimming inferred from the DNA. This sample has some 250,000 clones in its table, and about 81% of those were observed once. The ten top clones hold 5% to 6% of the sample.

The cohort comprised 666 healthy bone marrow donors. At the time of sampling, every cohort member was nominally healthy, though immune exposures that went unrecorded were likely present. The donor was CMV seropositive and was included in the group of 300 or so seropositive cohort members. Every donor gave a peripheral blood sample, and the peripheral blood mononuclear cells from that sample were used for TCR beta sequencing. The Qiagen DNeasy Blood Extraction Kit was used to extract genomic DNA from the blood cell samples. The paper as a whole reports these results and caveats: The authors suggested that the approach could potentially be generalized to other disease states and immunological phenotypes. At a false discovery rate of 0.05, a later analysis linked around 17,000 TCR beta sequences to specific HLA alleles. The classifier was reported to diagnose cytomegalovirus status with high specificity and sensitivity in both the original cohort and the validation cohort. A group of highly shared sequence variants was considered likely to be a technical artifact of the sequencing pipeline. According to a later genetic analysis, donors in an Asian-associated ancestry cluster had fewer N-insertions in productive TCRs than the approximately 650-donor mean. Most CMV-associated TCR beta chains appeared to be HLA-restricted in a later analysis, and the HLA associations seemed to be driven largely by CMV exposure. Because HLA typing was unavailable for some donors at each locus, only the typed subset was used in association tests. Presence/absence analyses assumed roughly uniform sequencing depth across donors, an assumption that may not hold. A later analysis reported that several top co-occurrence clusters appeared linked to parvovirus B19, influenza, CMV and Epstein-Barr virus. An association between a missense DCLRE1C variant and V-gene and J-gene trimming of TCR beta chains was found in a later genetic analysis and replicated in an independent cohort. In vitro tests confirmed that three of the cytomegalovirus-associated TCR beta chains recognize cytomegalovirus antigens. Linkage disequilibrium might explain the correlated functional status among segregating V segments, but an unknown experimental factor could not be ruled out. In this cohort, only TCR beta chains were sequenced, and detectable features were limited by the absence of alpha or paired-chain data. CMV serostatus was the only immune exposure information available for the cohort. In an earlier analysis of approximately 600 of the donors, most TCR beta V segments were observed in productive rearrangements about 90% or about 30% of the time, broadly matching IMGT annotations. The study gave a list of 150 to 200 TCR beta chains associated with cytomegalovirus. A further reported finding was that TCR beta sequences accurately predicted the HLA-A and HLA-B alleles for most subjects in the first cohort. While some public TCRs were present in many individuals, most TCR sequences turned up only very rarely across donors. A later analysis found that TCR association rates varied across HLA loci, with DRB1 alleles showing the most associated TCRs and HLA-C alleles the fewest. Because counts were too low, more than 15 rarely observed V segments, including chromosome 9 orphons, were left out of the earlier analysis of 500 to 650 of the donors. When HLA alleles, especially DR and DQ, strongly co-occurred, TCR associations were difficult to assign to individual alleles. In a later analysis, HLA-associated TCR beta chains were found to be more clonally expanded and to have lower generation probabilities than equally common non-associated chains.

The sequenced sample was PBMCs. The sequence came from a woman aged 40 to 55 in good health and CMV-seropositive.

The DNA reads as follows: TGTGCCAGCATTCTATCAGGGGGCGTTGGGAACACTGAAGCTTTCTTT. Its coded protein is CASILSGGVGNTEAFF. The receptor chain draws on TRBV2 and TRBJ1-1, with 8 bases in between that match TRBD1. CDR3 length: 16 amino acids, cysteine to phenylalanine. The sequence is cut down to CDR3 DNA, 48 bases in frame from base 1. CDR1 and CDR2 are drawn from the germline V gene: SNHLY, FYNNEI. V is cut back by 7 bases and J by 1 base, with 11 bases in the junction unmatched.